This TCR beta chain was sequenced for a study of T-cell reconstitution after alpha-beta-depleted transplantation in children. Of note for this clonotype: Antigen specificity is unknown.

The CDR3 consists of 15 residues. Germline loops: CDR1 SNHLY, CDR2 FYNNEI. The V end was cut by 0 bases, the J end by 9 bases, with 12 bases between. Unique molecular identifiers tagged the TCRbeta library. TCRdb passed the PCR reads through MiXCR, listing each CDR3 protein once. This table has roughly 670,000 distinct CDR3 sequences, about an eighth appearing once. General observations from the study: Several hundred graft clones that had expanded were reportedly the source of alpha-beta T cells about two months after transplant. T-cell counts and diversity at one year following transplant were attributed mainly to newly produced T cells. Surviving recipient T cells and intrathymic progenitors accounted for some patients' high TCRbeta diversity at day 60.

This sequence joins TRBV2 and TRBJ1-6; TRBD1 is a possible D gene (6 bases). The clonotype originates from a girl aged 2 to 9 with congenital amegakaryocytic thrombocytopenia, due to receive a stem cell transplant. The source material was PBMCs, sampled before TCRalphabeta/CD19-depleted stem cell transplant. CDR3 region: CASSEAGTRASPLHF. CDR3 DNA sequence: TGTGCCAGCAGTGAAGCGGGGACACGGGCTTCACCCCTCCACTTT.